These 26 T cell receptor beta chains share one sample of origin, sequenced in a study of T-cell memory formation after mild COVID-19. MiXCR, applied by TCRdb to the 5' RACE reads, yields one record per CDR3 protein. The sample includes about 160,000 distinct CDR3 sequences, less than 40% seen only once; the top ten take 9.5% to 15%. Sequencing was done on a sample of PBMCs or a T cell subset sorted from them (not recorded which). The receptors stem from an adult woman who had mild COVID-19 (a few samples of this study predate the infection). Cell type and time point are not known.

CDR3 amino acids: CASRRQAGYNEQFF. CDR3 nucleotides: TGTGCCAGCAGGAGACAGGCCGGCTACAATGAGCAGTTCTTC. The gene calls are TRBV6-5 and TRBJ2-1; perhaps TRBD1 as D (6 bases). V was trimmed by 6 bases and J by 3 bases, leaving 12 bases between them. In germline, CDR1 is MNHEY, CDR2 SVGAGI. The CDR3 is 14 residues long.

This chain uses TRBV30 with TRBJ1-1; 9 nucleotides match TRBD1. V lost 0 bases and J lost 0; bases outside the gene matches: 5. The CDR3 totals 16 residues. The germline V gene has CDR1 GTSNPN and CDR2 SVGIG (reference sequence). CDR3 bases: TGTGCCTGGAGTGTAAAACAGGGGGCGTTGAACACTGAAGCTTTCTTT. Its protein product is CAWSVKQGALNTEAFF. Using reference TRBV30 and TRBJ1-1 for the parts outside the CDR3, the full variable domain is SQTIHQWPATLVQPVGSPLSLECTVEGTSNPNLYWYRQAAGRGLQLLFYSVGIGQISSEVPQNLSASRPQDRQFILSSKKLLLSDSGFYLCAWSVKQGALNTEAFFGQGTRLTVV.

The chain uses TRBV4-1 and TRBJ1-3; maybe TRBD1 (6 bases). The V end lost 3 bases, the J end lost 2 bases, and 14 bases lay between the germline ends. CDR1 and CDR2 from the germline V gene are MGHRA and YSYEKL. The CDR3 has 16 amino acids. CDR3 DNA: TGCGCCAGCAGCCACCCGGGACAAGACACTGGAAACACCATATATTTT. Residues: CASSHPGQDTGNTIYF.

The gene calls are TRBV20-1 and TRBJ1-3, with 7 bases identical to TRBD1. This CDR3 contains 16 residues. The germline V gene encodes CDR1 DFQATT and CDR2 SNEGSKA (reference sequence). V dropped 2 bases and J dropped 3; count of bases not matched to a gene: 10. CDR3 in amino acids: CSARHTTGTVGNTIYF. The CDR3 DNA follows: TGCAGTGCTAGACACACTACCGGGACAGTTGGAAACACCATATATTTT.

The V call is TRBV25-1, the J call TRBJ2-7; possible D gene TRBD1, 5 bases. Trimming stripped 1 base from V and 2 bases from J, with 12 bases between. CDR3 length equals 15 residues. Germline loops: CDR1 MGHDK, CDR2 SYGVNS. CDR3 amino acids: CASSESGRATYEQYF. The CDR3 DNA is TGTGCCAGCAGTGAATCGGGCAGGGCGACCTACGAGCAGTACTTC.

The CDR3, as DNA: TGTGCCAGCAGCTTGCCCGGACAGGGAAGCACAGATACGCAGTATTTT. Its protein is CASSLPGQGSTDTQYF. V usage is TRBV5-8 and J usage is TRBJ2-3; 8 bases map to TRBD1. The CDR3 runs 16 residues. The germline V gene encodes CDR1 SGHTS and CDR2 YDEGEE. The V segment lost 1 base and the J segment 0 bases; nucleotides outside the gene matches: 4. Full variable domain (rest looked up from reference TRBV5-8 and TRBJ2-3): EAGVTQSPTHLIKTRGQQATLRCSPISGHTSVYWYQQALGLGLQFLLWYDEGEERNRGNFPPRFSGRQFPNYSSELNVNALELEDSALYLCASSLPGQGSTDTQYFGPGTRLTVL.

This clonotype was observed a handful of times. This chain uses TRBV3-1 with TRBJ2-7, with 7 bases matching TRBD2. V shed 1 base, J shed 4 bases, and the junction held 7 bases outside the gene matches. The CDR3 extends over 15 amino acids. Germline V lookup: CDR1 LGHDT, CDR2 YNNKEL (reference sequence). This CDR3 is CASSQVGGPMYEQYF. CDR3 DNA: TGTGCCAGCAGCCAAGTGGGAGGGCCAATGTACGAGCAGTACTTC.

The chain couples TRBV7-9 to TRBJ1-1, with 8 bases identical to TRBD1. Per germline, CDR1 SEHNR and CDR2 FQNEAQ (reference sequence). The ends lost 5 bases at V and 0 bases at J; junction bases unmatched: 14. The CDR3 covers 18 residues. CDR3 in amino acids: CASSGDRGIELMNTEAFF. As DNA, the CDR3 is TGTGCCAGCAGCGGCGACAGGGGCATCGAACTTATGAACACTGAAGCTTTCTTT.

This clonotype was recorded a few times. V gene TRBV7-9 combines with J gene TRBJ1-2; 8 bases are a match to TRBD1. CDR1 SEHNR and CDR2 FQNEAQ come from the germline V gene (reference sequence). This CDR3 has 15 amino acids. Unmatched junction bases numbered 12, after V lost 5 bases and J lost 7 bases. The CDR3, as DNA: TGTGCCAGCAGCGCCCAACTCCCAGGGGGCGCTGGCTACACCTTC. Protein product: CASSAQLPGGAGYTF.

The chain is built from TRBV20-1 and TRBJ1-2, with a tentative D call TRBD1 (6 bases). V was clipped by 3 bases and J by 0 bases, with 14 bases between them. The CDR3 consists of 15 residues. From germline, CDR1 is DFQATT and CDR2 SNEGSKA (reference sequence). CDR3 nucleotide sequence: TGCAGTGCTAGCCTTCAGAGACAGGCTAACTATGGCTACACCTTC. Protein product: CSASLQRQANYGYTF.

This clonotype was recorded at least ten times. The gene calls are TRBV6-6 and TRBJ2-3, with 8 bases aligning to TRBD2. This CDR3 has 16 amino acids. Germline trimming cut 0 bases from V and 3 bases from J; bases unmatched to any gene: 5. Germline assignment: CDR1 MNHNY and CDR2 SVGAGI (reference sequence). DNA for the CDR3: TGTGCCAGCAGTTACTCGCATGCGGGGGGAACAGATACGCAGTATTTT. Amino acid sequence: CASSYSHAGGTDTQYF.

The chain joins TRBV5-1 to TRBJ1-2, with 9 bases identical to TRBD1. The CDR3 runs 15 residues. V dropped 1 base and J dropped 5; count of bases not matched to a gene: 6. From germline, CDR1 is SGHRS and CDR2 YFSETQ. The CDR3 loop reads CASSLTGDRDYGYTF. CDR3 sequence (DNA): TGCGCCAGCAGCTTGACTGGGGACAGGGATTATGGCTACACCTTC.

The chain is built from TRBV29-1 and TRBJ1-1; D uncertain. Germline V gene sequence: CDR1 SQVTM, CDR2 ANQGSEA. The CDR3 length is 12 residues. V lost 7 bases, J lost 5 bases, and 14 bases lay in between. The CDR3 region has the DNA TGCAGCGGCAGCGACGGTTCTACTGAAGCTTTCTTT. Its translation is CSGSDGSTEAFF. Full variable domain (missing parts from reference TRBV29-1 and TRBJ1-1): SAVISQKPSRDICQRGTSLTIQCQVDSQVTMMFWYRQQPGQSLTLIATANQGSEATYESGFVIDKFPISRPNLTFSTLTVSNMSPEDSSIYLCSGSDGSTEAFFGQGTRLTVV.

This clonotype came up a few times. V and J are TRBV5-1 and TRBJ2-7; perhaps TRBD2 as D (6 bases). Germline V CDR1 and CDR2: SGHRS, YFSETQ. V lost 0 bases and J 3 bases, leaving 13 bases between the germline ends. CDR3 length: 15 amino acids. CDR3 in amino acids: CASSLDGGSFYEQYF. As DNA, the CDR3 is TGCGCCAGCAGCTTGGATGGGGGGAGCTTCTACGAGCAGTACTTC.

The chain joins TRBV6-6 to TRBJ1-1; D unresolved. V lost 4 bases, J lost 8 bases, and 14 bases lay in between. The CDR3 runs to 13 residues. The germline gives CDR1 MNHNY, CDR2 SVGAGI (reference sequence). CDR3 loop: CASSFLERAEAFF. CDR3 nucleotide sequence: TGTGCCAGCAGTTTTCTTGAGAGAGCCGAAGCTTTCTTT.

CDR3 region: CASRRGDRGAKGSYEQYF. CDR3 DNA sequence: TGCGCCAGCAGGAGGGGGGACAGAGGGGCTAAAGGCTCCTACGAGCAGTACTTC. The chain uses TRBV5-1 and TRBJ2-7, with D possibly TRBD1 on 7 matching bases. V shed 5 bases and J shed 0 bases, with 24 bases lying between them. The CDR3 contains 18 residues. CDR1 SGHRS and CDR2 YFSETQ come from the germline V gene.

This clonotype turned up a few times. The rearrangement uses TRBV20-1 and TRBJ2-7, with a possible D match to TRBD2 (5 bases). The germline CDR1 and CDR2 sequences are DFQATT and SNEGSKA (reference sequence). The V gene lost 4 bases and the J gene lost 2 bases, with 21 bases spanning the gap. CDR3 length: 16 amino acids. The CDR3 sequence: CSAIRLDWTRAYEQYF. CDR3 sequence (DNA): TGCAGTGCTATTCGTCTGGACTGGACGAGGGCCTACGAGCAGTACTTC.

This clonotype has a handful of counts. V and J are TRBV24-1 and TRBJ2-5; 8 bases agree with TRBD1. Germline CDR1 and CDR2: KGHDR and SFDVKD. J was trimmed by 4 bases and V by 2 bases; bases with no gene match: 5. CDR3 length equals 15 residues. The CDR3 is CATSDSGQAGETQYF. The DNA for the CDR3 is TGTGCCACCAGTGATTCGGGACAGGCTGGAGAGACCCAGTACTTC.

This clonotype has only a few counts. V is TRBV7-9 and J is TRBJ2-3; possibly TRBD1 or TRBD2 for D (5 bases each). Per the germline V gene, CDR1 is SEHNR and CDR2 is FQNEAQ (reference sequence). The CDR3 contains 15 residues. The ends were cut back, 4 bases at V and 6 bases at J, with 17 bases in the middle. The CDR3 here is CASSSVSGTSDTQYF. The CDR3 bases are TGTGCCAGCAGCTCCGTCTCCGGGACGTCGGATACGCAGTATTTT. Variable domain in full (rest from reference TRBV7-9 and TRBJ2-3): DTGVSQNPRHKITKRGQNVTFRCDPISEHNRLYWYRQTLGQGPEFLTYFQNEAQLEKSRLLSDRFSAERPKGSFSTLEIQRTEQGDSAMYLCASSSVSGTSDTQYFGPGTRLTVL.

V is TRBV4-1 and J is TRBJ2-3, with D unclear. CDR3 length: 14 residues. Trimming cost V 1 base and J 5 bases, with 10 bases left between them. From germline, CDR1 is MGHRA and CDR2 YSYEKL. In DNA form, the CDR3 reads TGCGCCAGCAGCCAAGTGTGGGCCGTAGATACGCAGTATTTT. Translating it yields CASSQVWAVDTQYF.

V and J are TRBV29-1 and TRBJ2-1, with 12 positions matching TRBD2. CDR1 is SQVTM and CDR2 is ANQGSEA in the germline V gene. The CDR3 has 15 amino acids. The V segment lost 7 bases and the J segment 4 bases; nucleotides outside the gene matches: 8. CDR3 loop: CSATSGRPMYNEQFF. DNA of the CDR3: TGCAGCGCTACTAGCGGGAGGCCGATGTACAATGAGCAGTTCTTC.

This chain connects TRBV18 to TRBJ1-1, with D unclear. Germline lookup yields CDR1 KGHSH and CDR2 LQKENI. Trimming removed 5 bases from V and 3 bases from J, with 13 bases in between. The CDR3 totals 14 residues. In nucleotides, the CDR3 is TGTGCCAGCTCATTATTAAATGGGGACACTGAAGCTTTCTTT. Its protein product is CASSLLNGDTEAFF.

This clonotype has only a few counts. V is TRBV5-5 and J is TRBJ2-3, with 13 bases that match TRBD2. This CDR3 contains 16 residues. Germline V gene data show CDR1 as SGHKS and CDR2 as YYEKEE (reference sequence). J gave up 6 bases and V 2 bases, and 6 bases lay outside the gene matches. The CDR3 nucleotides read TGTGCCAGCAGCTTCGGGACTAGCGGGGAGAGGGATACGCAGTATTTT. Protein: CASSFGTSGERDTQYF.

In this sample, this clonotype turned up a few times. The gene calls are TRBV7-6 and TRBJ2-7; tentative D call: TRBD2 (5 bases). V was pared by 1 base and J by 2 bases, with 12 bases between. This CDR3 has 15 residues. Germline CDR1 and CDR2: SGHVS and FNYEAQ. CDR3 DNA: TGTGCCAGCAGCTTAGGAGTCCTAGCACCCTACGAGCAGTACTTC. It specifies CASSLGVLAPYEQYF.

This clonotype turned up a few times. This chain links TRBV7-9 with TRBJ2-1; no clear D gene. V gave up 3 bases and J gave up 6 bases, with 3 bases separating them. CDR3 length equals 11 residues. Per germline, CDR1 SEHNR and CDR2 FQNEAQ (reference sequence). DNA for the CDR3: TGTGCCAGCAGCTTCATCAATGAGCAGTTCTTC. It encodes CASSFINEQFF.

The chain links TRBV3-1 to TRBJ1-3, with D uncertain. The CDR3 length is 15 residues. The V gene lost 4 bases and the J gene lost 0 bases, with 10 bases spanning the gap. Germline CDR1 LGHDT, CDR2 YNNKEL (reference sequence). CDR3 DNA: TGTGCCAGCAGCCGCGGCGAGACCTCTGGAAACACCATATATTTT. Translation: CASSRGETSGNTIYF.